A single sample is the source of the 29 T cell receptor beta chains below, sequenced in a study of control samples from healthy donors and cancer patients. Only in-frame clones appear in the TCRdb table, and some are missing; sequencing was by immunoSEQ multiplex PCR. The table records tens of thousands of clones, about nine tenths of them present only once. Sequenced input: PBMCs. These receptor sequences come from a woman aged 50 to 60 with colorectal cancer.

CDR3 DNA: TGTGCCAGCGCTTCCAACTGGGGGGGCAGGAGTGAGCAGTTCTTC. Translated: CASASNWGGRSEQFF. The genes are TRBV9 and TRBJ2-1; a weak D match, TRBD2 (7 bases). Trimming pared 7 bases from V and 9 bases from J, leaving 23 bases between. This CDR3 contains 15 residues. Germline CDR1 reads SGDLS; CDR2 reads YYNGEE.

J is TRBJ1-1 and V is TRBV18; 9 bases match TRBD1. The CDR3 runs to 13 residues. The V gene end was trimmed by 5 bases and the J gene end by 7 bases; junction bases not matched to a gene: 5. The V gene's germline CDR1 is KGHSH and CDR2 LQKENI. CDR3 region: CASSATGGGEAFF. DNA of the CDR3: TGTGCCAGCTCAGCGACAGGGGGAGGTGAAGCTTTCTTT.

On this clone itself: An end of the junction does not agree with germline; a read error may underlie this. The genes are TRBV3-1 (or the pseudogene TRBV3-2) and TRBJ2-5, with TRBD2 matching 9 bases. The CDR3 consists of 18 residues. CDR1 is LGHDT, CDR2 YNNKEL, per germline (reference sequence). The CDR3 reads CASSEDPGLAGSSETQYF. CDR3 DNA: TGTGCCAGCAGCGAAGACCCGGGCCTAGCGGGGAGTTCTGAGACCCAGTACTTC.

CDR3 sequence reads: CASSERINQPQHF. CDR3 DNA sequence: TGTGCCAGCAGTGAAAGGATCAATCAGCCCCAGCATTTT. The gene calls are TRBV2 and TRBJ1-5; D is unclear. Trimming took 2 bases from V and 3 from J, leaving 5 bases between them. Germline V CDR1 and CDR2: SNHLY, FYNNEI. The CDR3 spans 13 residues. Using reference TRBV2 and TRBJ1-5 for the parts outside the CDR3, the full variable domain is EPEVTQTPSHQVTQMGQEVILRCVPISNHLYFYWYRQILGQKVEFLVSFYNNEISEKSEIFDDQFSVERPDGSNFTLKIRSTKLEDSAMYFCASSERINQPQHFGDGTRLSIL.

The CDR3 spells CASSLPSGLNNSPLHF. The CDR3 DNA is TGTGCCAGCAGCTTACCCTCGGGACTCAATAATTCACCCCTCCACTTT. This rearrangement joins TRBV7-9 to TRBJ1-6, with D possibly matching TRBD1 (5 bases). The germline CDR1 and CDR2 sequences are SEHNR and FQNEAQ (reference sequence). V lost 2 bases and J lost 5, with 13 bases in between. CDR3 length: 16 residues.

DNA for the CDR3: TGTGCCAGCACAACGCCCCAGAAGTATGGCTACACCTTC. Amino acids: CASTTPQKYGYTF. The chain combines TRBV19 with TRBJ1-2; D unclear. V lost 9 bases and J lost 5, with 16 bases in between. Per germline, CDR1 LNHDA and CDR2 SQIVND (reference sequence). The CDR3 loop spans 13 amino acids.

The V call is TRBV27, the J call TRBJ1-6; D not certain. The ends were cut back, 3 bases at V and 10 bases at J, with 16 bases in the middle. This CDR3 is 15 amino acids long. The germline gives CDR1 MNHEY, CDR2 SMNVEV (reference sequence). The CDR3 region is CASSLSLGVGSPLHF. CDR3 sequence (DNA): TGTGCCAGCAGTTTGAGTCTGGGTGTTGGGTCACCCCTCCACTTT.

Regarding this clone: The sample contains more than one DNA sequence encoding this CDR3. The J gene is TRBJ1-2, the V gene TRBV6-5; 7 nucleotides agree with TRBD1. The CDR3 is 13 residues long. Losses at the gene ends were 2 bases for V and 7 bases for J; bases not matched to a gene: 4. CDR1 is MNHEY, CDR2 SVGAGI, per germline. DNA of the CDR3: TGTGCCAGCAGTTACAGGGGGCGCGGTGGCTACACCTTC. As protein: CASSYRGRGGYTF.

This chain links TRBV14 with TRBJ1-5; D gene ambiguous. CDR1 and CDR2 (germline): SGHDN, FVKESK. The CDR3 loop spans 15 amino acids. V was trimmed by 4 bases and J by 3 bases, leaving 13 bases between them. Here the CDR3 DNA reads TGTGCCAGCAGCCGGGCGGGGATATTCAATCAGCCCCAGCATTTT. It specifies CASSRAGIFNQPQHF.

The chain has TRBV18 and TRBJ1-1; tentative D call: TRBD1 (5 bases). Germline V gives CDR1 KGHSH, CDR2 LQKENI. With 4 bases removed from V and 5 bases from J, the gap between germline ends came to 17 bases. The CDR3 covers 15 residues. CDR3 in DNA: TGTGCCAGCTCACTAGGGACTGCCTGGGGGACTGAAGCTTTCTTT. Its translation is CASSLGTAWGTEAFF.

The rearrangement links TRBV28 to TRBJ1-1; D call uncertain. Germline V gene data show CDR1 as MDHEN and CDR2 as SYDVKM. Trimming left V 5 bases short and J 0 bases short, with 7 bases between. The length of the CDR3 is 13 residues. CDR3 DNA sequence: TGTGCCAGCAGTGGTCAGGTGAACACTGAAGCTTTCTTT. This codes for CASSGQVNTEAFF.

The V call is TRBV6-1, the J call TRBJ1-2, with D tentatively TRBD1 (6 bases). CDR3 length: 16 residues. CDR1 is MNHNS and CDR2 is SASEGT in the germline V gene. V lost 4 bases and J lost 8, with 23 bases in between. The DNA for the CDR3 is TGTGCCAGCAGTGCTTTATTTTCAGGGGACCTTGGAGGCTACACCTTC. Translated: CASSALFSGDLGGYTF.

The chain carries TRBV30 and TRBJ1-1, with D tentatively TRBD1 (6 bases). V lost 3 bases to trimming and J lost 1 base, with 18 bases between them. The CDR3 is 16 amino acids. Germline CDR1 GTSNPN, CDR2 SVGIG (reference sequence). The CDR3 nucleotides are TGTGCCTGGAGCCAGGCAGGGGTTCATGGGAACACTGAAGCTTTCTTT. This sequence encodes CAWSQAGVHGNTEAFF.

This clone was seen only once. The CDR3 sequence: CASSVDGGGEAFF. CDR3 sequence (DNA): TGTGCCAGCAGCGTAGATGGAGGGGGCGAAGCTTTCTTT. This chain joins TRBV9 and TRBJ1-1, with 7 bases aligning to TRBD1. The CDR3 has 13 amino acids. Germline CDR1 is SGDLS and CDR2 is YYNGEE. V trimming: 0 bases; J trimming: 8 bases; junction bases outside the gene matches: 4.

V and J are TRBV14 and TRBJ1-6; possible D gene TRBD1, 6 bases. Germline V gives CDR1 SGHDN, CDR2 FVKESK. The CDR3 consists of 14 residues. V lost 4 bases and J lost 7, with 11 bases in between. CDR3 in amino acids: CASSLGGGNSPLHF. CDR3 bases: TGTGCCAGCAGCCTAGGGGGTGGAAATTCACCCCTCCACTTT.

The V call is TRBV6-2 or TRBV6-3, the J call TRBJ2-3, with D maybe TRBD2 (5 bases). The CDR3 consists of 19 residues. From germline, CDR1 is MNHEY and CDR2 SVGEGT. The ends were cut back, 1 base at V and 1 base at J, with 21 bases in the middle. The CDR3 loop is CASSYYTRLAIVGTDTQYF. The CDR3 DNA reads TGTGCCAGCAGTTACTACACACGGCTAGCAATCGTCGGCACAGATACGCAGTATTTT.

This clone was picked up a small number of times. The chain links TRBV19 to TRBJ1-2; D gene uncertain. Trimming left V 3 bases short and J 3 bases short, with 5 bases between. The CDR3 contains 12 residues. Germline CDR1 LNHDA, CDR2 SQIVND (reference sequence). The CDR3 region has the DNA TGTGCCAGTAGTATTTTTGACTATGGCTACACCTTC. This gives the protein CASSIFDYGYTF.

This clone was recorded a few times. This rearrangement joins TRBV4-3 to TRBJ2-5; TRBD2 agrees at 12 bases. The junction had 5 bases not matched to a gene; V was cut back by 1 base and J by 5 bases. CDR1 LGHNA and CDR2 YSLEER come from the germline V gene. The CDR3 has 16 residues. The CDR3 bases are TGCGCCAGCAGCCAAGCTAGCGGGGGGGCCGTGGAGACCCAGTACTTC. Protein: CASSQASGGAVETQYF.

As concerns this clone: This same CDR3 is encoded by further DNA sequences in the sample. The chain carries TRBV5-1 and TRBJ2-5; D unresolved. With 2 bases removed from V and 2 bases from J, the gap between germline ends came to 1 base. Germline V gene data show CDR1 as SGHRS and CDR2 as YFSETQ. There are 11 residues in the CDR3. The DNA for the CDR3 is TGCGCCAGCAGCTTACAAGAGACCCAGTACTTC. It codes for CASSLQETQYF. The full variable domain, rest sourced from reference TRBV5-1 and TRBJ2-5, is KAGVTQTPRYLIKTRGQQVTLSCSPISGHRSVSWYQQTPGQGLQFLFEYFSETQRNKGNFPGRFSGRQFSNSRSEMNVSTLELGDSALYLCASSLQETQYFGPGTRLLVL.

The chain has TRBV28 and TRBJ1-1; unclear D gene. From germline, CDR1 is MDHEN and CDR2 SYDVKM. The CDR3 consists of 11 residues. The V end was cut by 2 bases, the J end by 5 bases, with 3 bases between. CDR3 DNA sequence: TGTGCCAGCAGTTTACGGACTGAAGCTTTCTTT. Protein: CASSLRTEAFF.

The chain joins TRBV7-2 to TRBJ2-4, with TRBD1 matching over 8 bases. Germline assignment: CDR1 SGHTA and CDR2 FQGNSA. The CDR3 length is 15 residues. The V and J ends lost 10 bases and 9 bases, in that order; junction bases with no gene match: 17. CDR3 sequence: CATGPPGQVGAIQYF. In nucleotides, the CDR3 is TGTGCCACTGGGCCGCCGGGACAGGTCGGGGCCATTCAGTACTTC.

The rearrangement joins TRBV2 to TRBJ2-2, with 7 bases fitting TRBD1. Germline V gene lookup returns CDR1 SNHLY and CDR2 FYNNEI. The V gene end was trimmed by 5 bases and the J gene end by 2 bases; junction bases not matched to a gene: 5. This CDR3 contains 15 residues. CDR3 loop: CASSPQGSNTGELFF. The CDR3 DNA follows: TGTGCCAGCAGTCCACAGGGGTCAAACACCGGGGAGCTGTTTTTT.

The chain couples TRBV28 to TRBJ2-7, with 8 nucleotides matching TRBD2. The CDR3 is made up of 14 amino acids. Germline V gene sequence: CDR1 MDHEN, CDR2 SYDVKM. The CDR3, as DNA: TGTGCTAGCACACGGGGGGGGTTACCCTACGAGCAGTACGTC. It encodes CASTRGGLPYEQYV.

The rearrangement uses TRBV18 and TRBJ2-3; tentative D call: TRBD2 (5 bases). The CDR3 has 15 amino acids. V gave up 5 bases and J gave up 2 bases, with 14 bases separating them. The germline V gene has CDR1 KGHSH and CDR2 LQKENI. This CDR3 reads CASSIERRYTDTQYF. The CDR3 nucleotides are TGTGCCAGCTCAATCGAGCGGCGGTACACAGATACGCAGTATTTT. The full variable domain, its missing parts supplied by reference TRBV18 and TRBJ2-3, is NAGVMQNPRHLVRRRGQEARLRCSPMKGHSHVYWYRQLPEEGLKFMVYLQKENIIDESGMPKERFSAEFPKEGPSILRIQQVVRGDSAAYFCASSIERRYTDTQYFGPGTRLTVL.

The gene calls are TRBV6-2 or TRBV6-3 and TRBJ1-5; D is uncertain. The CDR3 runs 14 residues. Trimming stripped 3 bases from V and 4 bases from J, with 10 bases between. The V gene's germline CDR1 is MNHEY and CDR2 SVGEGT. CDR3 sequence reads: CASSYGRFNQPQHF. DNA for the CDR3: TGTGCCAGCAGTTATGGGCGGTTTAATCAGCCCCAGCATTTT.

In this sample, this clone turned up a few times. V and J are TRBV14 and TRBJ1-4; D uncertain. This CDR3 contains 16 residues. The germline V and J ends were trimmed by 0 bases and 0 bases, with 8 bases remaining between them. Per the germline V gene, CDR1 is SGHDN and CDR2 is FVKESK. CDR3 DNA sequence: TGTGCCAGCAGCCAAGATTATAAAGCAACTAATGAAAAACTGTTTTTT. It codes for CASSQDYKATNEKLFF.

The chain links TRBV2 to TRBJ1-2, with TRBD1 matching over 8 bases. The junction had 10 bases not matched to a gene; V was cut back by 6 bases and J by 10 bases. CDR1 is SNHLY, CDR2 FYNNEI, per germline. The CDR3 is made up of 13 amino acids. CDR3 nucleotides: TGTGCCAGCAGAGTGGGACAGGTTACTCCCTACACCTTC. Translation: CASRVGQVTPYTF.

The genes are TRBV24-1 and TRBJ2-2, with 8 bases lining up with TRBD1. Germline V CDR1 and CDR2: KGHDR, SFDVKD. This CDR3 has 15 amino acids. V shed 3 bases and J 6 bases; nucleotides not matched to a gene: 5. CDR3 residues: CATSDQGALAGELFF. As DNA, the CDR3 is TGTGCCACCAGTGATCAGGGGGCCTTGGCCGGGGAGCTGTTTTTT.

The chain couples TRBV20-1 to TRBJ2-5; D unresolved. CDR1 DFQATT and CDR2 SNEGSKA come from the germline V gene (reference sequence). The CDR3 consists of 10 residues. Between the trimmed V and J ends, which lost 6 bases and 5 bases, there was a span of 7 bases. For the CDR3, the DNA is TGCAGTGCCACACGGGAGACCCAGTACTTC. Its translation: CSATRETQYF.